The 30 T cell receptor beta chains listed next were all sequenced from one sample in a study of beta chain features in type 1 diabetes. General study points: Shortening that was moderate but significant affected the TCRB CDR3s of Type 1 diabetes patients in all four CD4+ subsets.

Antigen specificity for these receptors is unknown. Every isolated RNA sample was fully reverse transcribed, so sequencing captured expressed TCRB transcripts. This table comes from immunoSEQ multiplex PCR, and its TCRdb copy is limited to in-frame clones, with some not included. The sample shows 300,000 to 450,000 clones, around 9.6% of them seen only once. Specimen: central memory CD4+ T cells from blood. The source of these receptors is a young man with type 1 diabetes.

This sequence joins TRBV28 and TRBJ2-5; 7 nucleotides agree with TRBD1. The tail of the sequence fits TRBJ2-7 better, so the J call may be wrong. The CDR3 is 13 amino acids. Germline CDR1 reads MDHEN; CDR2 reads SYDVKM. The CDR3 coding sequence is TGTGCCAGCAGTTTCCCGGGACAGCTCGAGCAGTACTTC. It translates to CASSFPGQLEQYF.

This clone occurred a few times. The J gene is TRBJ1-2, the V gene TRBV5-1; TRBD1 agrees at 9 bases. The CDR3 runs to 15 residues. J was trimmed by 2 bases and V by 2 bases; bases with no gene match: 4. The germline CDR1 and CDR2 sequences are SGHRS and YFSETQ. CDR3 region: CASSFGDRVNYGYTF. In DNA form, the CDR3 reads TGCGCCAGCAGCTTTGGGGACAGGGTGAACTATGGCTACACCTTC.

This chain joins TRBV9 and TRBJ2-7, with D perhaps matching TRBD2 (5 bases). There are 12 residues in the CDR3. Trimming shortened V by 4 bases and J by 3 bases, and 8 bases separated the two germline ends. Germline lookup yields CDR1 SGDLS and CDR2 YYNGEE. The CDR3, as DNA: TGTGCCAGCAGCCCCGAGGGCTACGAGCAGTACTTC. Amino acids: CASSPEGYEQYF.

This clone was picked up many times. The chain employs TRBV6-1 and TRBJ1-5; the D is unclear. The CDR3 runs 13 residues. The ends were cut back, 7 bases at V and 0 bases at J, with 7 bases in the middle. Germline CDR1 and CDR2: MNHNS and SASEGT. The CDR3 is CASTLDSNQPQHF. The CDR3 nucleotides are TGTGCCAGCACTTTAGATAGCAATCAGCCCCAGCATTTT.

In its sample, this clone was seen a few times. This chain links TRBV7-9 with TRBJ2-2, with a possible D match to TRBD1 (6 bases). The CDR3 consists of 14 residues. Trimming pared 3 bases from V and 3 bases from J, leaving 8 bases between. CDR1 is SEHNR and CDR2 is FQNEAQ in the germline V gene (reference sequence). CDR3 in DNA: TGTGCCAGCAGCTTGCAGGGGTACACCGGGGAGCTGTTTTTT. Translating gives CASSLQGYTGELFF.

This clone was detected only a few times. The chain's CDR3 is CAISERGTGMEPQHF. For the CDR3, the DNA is TGTGCCATCAGTGAGAGGGGGACAGGCATGGAACCCCAGCATTTT. The V and J genes are TRBV10-3 and TRBJ1-5, with 8 bases that match TRBD1. CDR1 is ENHRY and CDR2 is SYGVKD in the germline V gene. This CDR3 has 15 residues. Germline trimming cut 2 bases from V and 10 bases from J; bases unmatched to any gene: 10.

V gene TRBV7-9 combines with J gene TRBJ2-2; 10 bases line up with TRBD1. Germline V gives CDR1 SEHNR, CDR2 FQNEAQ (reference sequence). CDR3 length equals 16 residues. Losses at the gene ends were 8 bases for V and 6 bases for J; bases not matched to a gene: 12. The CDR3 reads CASGRQGAGTPGELFF. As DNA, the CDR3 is TGTGCCAGCGGACGACAGGGGGCGGGAACTCCCGGGGAGCTGTTTTTT.

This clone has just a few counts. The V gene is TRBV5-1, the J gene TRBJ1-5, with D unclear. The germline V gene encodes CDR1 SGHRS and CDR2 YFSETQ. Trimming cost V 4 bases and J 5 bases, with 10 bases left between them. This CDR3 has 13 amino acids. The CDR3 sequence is CASSEEVDQPQHF. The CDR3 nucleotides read TGCGCCAGCAGCGAGGAGGTCGATCAGCCCCAGCATTTT.

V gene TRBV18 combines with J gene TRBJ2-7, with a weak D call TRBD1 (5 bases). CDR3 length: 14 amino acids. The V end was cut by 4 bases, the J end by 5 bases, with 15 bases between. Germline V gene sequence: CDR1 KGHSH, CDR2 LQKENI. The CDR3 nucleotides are TGTGCCAGCTCACGAAGGGGATTTTTAAACGAGCAGTACTTC. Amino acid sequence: CASSRRGFLNEQYF.

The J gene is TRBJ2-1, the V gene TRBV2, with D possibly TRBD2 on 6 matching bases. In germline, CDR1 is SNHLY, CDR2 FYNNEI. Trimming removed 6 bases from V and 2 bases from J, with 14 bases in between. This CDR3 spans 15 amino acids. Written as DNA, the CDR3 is TGTGCCAGCAGCCAGCGCGGGAAGACCTACAATGAGCAGTTCTTC. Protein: CASSQRGKTYNEQFF.

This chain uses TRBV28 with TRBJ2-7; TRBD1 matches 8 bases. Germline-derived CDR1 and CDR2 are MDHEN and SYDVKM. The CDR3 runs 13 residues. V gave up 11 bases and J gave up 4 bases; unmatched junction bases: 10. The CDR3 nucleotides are TGTGCCGCCGCCAGGGGGCGCGATTACGAGCAGTACTTC. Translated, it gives CAAARGRDYEQYF.

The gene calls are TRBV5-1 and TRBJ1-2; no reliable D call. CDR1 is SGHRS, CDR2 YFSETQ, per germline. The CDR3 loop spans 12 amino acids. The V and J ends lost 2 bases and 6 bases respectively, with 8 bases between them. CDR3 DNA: TGCGCCAGCAGCTTCCCCGGGGATGGCTACACCTTC. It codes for CASSFPGDGYTF.

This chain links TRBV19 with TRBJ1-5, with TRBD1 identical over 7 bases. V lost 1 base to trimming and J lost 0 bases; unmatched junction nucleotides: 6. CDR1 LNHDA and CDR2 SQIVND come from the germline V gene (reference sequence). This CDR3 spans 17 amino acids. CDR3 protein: CASSIGRQGGSNQPQHF. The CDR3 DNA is TGTGCCAGTAGTATAGGTAGACAGGGCGGTAGCAATCAGCCCCAGCATTTT.

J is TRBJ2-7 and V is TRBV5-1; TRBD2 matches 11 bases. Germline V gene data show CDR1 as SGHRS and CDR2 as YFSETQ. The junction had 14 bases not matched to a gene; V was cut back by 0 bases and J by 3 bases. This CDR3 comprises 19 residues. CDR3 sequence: CASSLATSGSFALFYEQYF. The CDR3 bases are TGCGCCAGCAGCTTGGCTACTAGCGGGAGTTTCGCCCTTTTCTACGAGCAGTACTTC. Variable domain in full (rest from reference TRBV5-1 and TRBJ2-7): KAGVTQTPRYLIKTRGQQVTLSCSPISGHRSVSWYQQTPGQGLQFLFEYFSETQRNKGNFPGRFSGRQFSNSRSEMNVSTLELGDSALYLCASSLATSGSFALFYEQYFGPGTRLTVT.

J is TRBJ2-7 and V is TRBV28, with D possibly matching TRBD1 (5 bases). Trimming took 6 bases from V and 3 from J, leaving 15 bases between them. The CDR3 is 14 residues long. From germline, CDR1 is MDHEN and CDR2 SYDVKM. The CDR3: CASSHTRQNYEQYF. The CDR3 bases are TGTGCCAGCAGCCACACTCGACAGAACTACGAGCAGTACTTC.

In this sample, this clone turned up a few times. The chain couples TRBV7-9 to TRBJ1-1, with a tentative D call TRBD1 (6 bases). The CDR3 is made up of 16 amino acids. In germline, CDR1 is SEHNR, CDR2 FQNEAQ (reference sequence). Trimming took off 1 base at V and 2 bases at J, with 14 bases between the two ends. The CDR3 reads CASSLGGAGGNTEAFF. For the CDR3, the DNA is TGTGCCAGCAGCTTAGGCGGCGCCGGGGGCAACACTGAAGCTTTCTTT.

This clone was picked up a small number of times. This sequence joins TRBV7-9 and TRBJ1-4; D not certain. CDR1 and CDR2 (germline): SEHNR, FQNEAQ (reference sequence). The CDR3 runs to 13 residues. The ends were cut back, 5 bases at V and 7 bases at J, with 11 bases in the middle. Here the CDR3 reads CASSPGVVEKLFF. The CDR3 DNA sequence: TGTGCCAGCAGCCCTGGGGTGGTTGAAAAACTGTTTTTT.

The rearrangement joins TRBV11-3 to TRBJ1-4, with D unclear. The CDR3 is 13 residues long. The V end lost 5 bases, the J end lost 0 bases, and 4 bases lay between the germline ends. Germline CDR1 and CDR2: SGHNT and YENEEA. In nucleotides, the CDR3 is TGTGCCAGCAGCAGGTCAACTAATGAAAAACTGTTTTTT. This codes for CASSRSTNEKLFF.

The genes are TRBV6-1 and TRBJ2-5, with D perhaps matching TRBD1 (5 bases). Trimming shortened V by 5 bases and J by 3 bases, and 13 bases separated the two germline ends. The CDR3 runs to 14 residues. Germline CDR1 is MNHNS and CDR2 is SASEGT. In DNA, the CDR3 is TGTGCCAGCAGTCGAGGCGGCAGGGAAGAGACCCAGTACTTC. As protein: CASSRGGREETQYF.

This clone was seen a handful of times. CDR3 loop: CASSDSRDQIVYEQYF. DNA of the CDR3: TGCGCCAGCAGTGATAGCCGGGACCAAATCGTCTACGAGCAGTACTTC. The V and J genes are TRBV10-2 and TRBJ2-7; perhaps D is TRBD1 or TRBD2 (5 bases each). CDR3 length: 16 residues. In germline, CDR1 is WSHSY, CDR2 SAAADI. V lost 3 bases and J lost 3, with 18 bases in between.

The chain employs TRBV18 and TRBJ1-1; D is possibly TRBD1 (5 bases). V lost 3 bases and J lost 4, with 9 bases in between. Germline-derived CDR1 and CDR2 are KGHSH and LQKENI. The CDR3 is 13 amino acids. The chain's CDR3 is CASSPTGVTEAFF. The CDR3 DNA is TGTGCCAGCTCACCGACGGGGGTCACTGAAGCTTTCTTT.

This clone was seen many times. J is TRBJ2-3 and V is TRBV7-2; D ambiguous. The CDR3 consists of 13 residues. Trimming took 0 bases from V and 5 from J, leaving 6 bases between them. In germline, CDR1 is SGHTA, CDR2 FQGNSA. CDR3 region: CASSLAHRDTQYF. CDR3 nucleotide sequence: TGTGCCAGCAGCTTAGCGCATCGAGATACGCAGTATTTT.

The CDR3 is CASSYSSGDSKSTF. CDR3 DNA: TGTGCCAGCAGTTACTCGAGTGGGGACAGCAAATCAACCTTC. The chain recombines TRBV6-6 with TRBJ1-2; 7 positions match TRBD1. V lost 0 bases to trimming and J lost 14 bases; unmatched junction nucleotides: 12. From germline, CDR1 is MNHNY and CDR2 SVGAGI (reference sequence). The CDR3 runs 14 residues.

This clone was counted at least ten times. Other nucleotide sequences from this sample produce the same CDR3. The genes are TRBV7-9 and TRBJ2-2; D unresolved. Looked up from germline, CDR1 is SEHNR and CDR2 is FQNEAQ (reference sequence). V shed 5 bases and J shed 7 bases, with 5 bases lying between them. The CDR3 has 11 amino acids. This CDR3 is CASSPSGELFF. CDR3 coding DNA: TGTGCCAGCAGCCCTAGCGGGGAGCTGTTTTTT.

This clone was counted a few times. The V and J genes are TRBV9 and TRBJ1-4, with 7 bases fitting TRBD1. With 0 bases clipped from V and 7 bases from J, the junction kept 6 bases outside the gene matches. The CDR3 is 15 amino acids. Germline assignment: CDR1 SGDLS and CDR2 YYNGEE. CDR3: CASSVDTGAVEKLFF. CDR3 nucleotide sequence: TGTGCCAGCAGCGTAGATACAGGGGCAGTTGAAAAACTGTTTTTT.

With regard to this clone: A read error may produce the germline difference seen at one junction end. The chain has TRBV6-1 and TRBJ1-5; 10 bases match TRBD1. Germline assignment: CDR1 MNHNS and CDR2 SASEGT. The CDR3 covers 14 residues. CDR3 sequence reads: CAISPGQGNQPQHF. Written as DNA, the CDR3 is TGTGCCATCAGTCCGGGACAGGGGAATCAGCCCCAGCATTTT.

CDR3 sequence reads: CARACGDQKKAHEQYF. The CDR3 DNA sequence: TGTGCCAGGGCGTGTGGCGACCAAAAAAAGGCCCACGAGCAGTACTTC. This chain uses TRBV9 with TRBJ2-7; D not certain. There are 16 residues in the CDR3. V lost 8 bases, J lost 5 bases, and 26 bases lay in between. Germline-derived CDR1 and CDR2 are SGDLS and YYNGEE. Drawing the rest from reference TRBV9 and TRBJ2-7, the complete variable domain is DSGVTQTPKHLITATGQRVTLRCSPRSGDLSVYWYQQSLDQGLQFLIQYYNGEERAKGNILERFSAQQFPDLHSELNLSSLELGDSALYFCARACGDQKKAHEQYFGPGTRLTVT.

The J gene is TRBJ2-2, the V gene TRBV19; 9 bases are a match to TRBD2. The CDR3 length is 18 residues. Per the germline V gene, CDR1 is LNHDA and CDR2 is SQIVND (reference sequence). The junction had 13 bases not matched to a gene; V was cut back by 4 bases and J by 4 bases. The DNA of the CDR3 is TGTGCCAGTAGTAGAAATATAGCGGGAGAAGTAAGCACCGGGGAGCTGTTTTTT. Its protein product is CASSRNIAGEVSTGELFF.

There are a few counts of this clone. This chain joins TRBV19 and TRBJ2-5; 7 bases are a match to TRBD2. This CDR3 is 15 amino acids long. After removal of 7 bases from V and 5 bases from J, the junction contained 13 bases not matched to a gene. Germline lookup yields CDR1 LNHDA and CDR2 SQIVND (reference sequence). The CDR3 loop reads CASTPGPARGETQYF. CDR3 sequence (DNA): TGTGCCAGTACCCCAGGACCGGCGCGGGGGGAGACCCAGTACTTC.

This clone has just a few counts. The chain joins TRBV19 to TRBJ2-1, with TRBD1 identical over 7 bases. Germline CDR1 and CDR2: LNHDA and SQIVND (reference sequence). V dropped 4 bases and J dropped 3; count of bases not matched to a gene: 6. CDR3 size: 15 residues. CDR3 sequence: CASSSTGADYNEQFF. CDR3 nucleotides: TGTGCCAGTAGTAGTACAGGGGCAGACTACAATGAGCAGTTCTTC.